One and the same sample provided the 16 T cell receptor beta chains below, sequenced in a study of T cells after yellow fever vaccination. Each CDR3 protein gets one entry after TCRdb re-called the 5' RACE reads with MiXCR. In the table there are 550,000 to 750,000 distinct CDR3 sequences, about 13% of which are singletons. The starting material was PBMCs, obtained on the day of the yellow fever booster vaccination. The receptors originated from a man aged 30-40 years who received the YFV17D yellow fever vaccine.

Only a few counts were recorded for this clonotype. The rearrangement uses TRBV27 and TRBJ2-7; D possibly corresponds to TRBD2 (6 bases). Per the germline V gene, CDR1 is MNHEY and CDR2 is SMNVEV (reference sequence). V lost 3 bases, J lost 5 bases, and 14 bases lay in between. There are 14 residues in the CDR3. For the CDR3, the DNA is TGTGCCAGCAGTTTTGCACGGCGGGGAGACGAGCAGTACTTC. This translates into CASSFARRGDEQYF.

This clonotype has ten or more counts. The chain links TRBV4-2 to TRBJ2-1, with a weak D call TRBD1 (6 bases). V was cut by 0 bases and J by 9 bases, with 12 bases left in between. CDR1 LGHNA and CDR2 YNFKEQ come from the germline V gene. This CDR3 spans 14 amino acids. CDR3 protein: CASSQDIQGGEQFF. The CDR3 coding sequence is TGTGCCAGCAGCCAAGATATACAGGGTGGTGAGCAGTTCTTC.

This chain joins TRBV4-2 and TRBJ2-5, with 7 nucleotides matching TRBD1. After removal of 1 base from V and 1 base from J, the junction contained 3 bases not matched to a gene. The CDR3 contains 15 residues. The germline V gene encodes CDR1 LGHNA and CDR2 YNFKEQ. The CDR3 loop reads CASSQVRDSQETQYF. The DNA for the CDR3 is TGTGCCAGCAGCCAAGTTAGGGACAGCCAAGAGACCCAGTACTTC.

J is TRBJ2-1 and V is TRBV20-1, with 10 bases identical to TRBD2. CDR3 length: 16 amino acids. Germline V gene lookup returns CDR1 DFQATT and CDR2 SNEGSKA (reference sequence). J lost 4 bases, V lost 5 bases, and 11 bases had no gene match. The DNA of the CDR3 is TGCAGTGCTCCGAAGATAAGACTAGCGGGTTACAATGAGCAGTTCTTC. Translating gives CSAPKIRLAGYNEQFF.

This clonotype was seen many times. V is TRBV20-1 and J is TRBJ2-2, with TRBD2 identical over 12 bases. The CDR3 spans 15 residues. In germline, CDR1 is DFQATT, CDR2 SNEGSKA (reference sequence). V lost 3 bases and J lost 4; bases outside the gene matches: 3. The CDR3 nucleotides are TGCAGTGCTAGGACTAGCGGGAGCGGCACCGGGGAGCTGTTTTTT. It specifies CSARTSGSGTGELFF.

The sample holds a few counts of this clonotype. The chain recombines TRBV5-1 with TRBJ2-5, with TRBD1 matching 11 bases. The CDR3 sequence is 14 residues long. CDR1 SGHRS and CDR2 YFSETQ come from the germline V gene. The J segment lost 6 bases and the V segment lost 3 bases, leaving 4 bases of the junction unmatched. The CDR3 DNA is TGCGCCAGCAGCTCAGGACAGGGGGCGCAGACCCAGTACTTC. Its translation is CASSSGQGAQTQYF.

This clonotype was seen more than once but under ten times. The chain couples TRBV7-8 to TRBJ1-5; D perhaps matches TRBD1 (6 bases). There are 15 residues in the CDR3. Germline V gene lookup returns CDR1 SGHVS and CDR2 FQNEAQ. Trimming pared 6 bases from V and 0 bases from J, leaving 12 bases between. CDR3: CASSAGANSNQPQHF. The CDR3 DNA reads TGTGCCAGCAGTGCGGGGGCCAATAGCAATCAGCCCCAGCATTTT.

This clonotype showed up just a few times. This chain connects TRBV9 to TRBJ2-7; possibly TRBD2 for D (7 bases). CDR1 SGDLS and CDR2 YYNGEE come from the germline V gene. Trimming removed 4 bases from V and 9 bases from J, with 17 bases in between. The length of the CDR3 is 13 residues. The CDR3 nucleotides read TGTGCCAGCAGCTTTTCGGAGGGGGGGCCGCAGTACTTC. It encodes CASSFSEGGPQYF.

This clonotype has a handful of counts. The chain is built from TRBV12-3 or TRBV12-4 and TRBJ2-1; D remains ambiguous. The V and J ends lost 6 bases and 15 bases respectively, with 24 bases between them. This CDR3 region has 14 residues. This CDR3 reads CASSHPSAVPGPFF. CDR3 nucleotides: TGTGCCAGCAGCCACCCCTCTGCGGTACCTGGCCCGTTCTTC.

V and J are TRBV7-2 and TRBJ2-1; 7 nucleotides line up with TRBD1. J was trimmed by 6 bases and V by 5 bases; bases with no gene match: 10. CDR1 SGHTA and CDR2 FQGNSA come from the germline V gene. This CDR3 region has 15 residues. CDR3 amino acids: CASSTQQGQGNEQFF. The CDR3 DNA follows: TGTGCCAGCAGCACACAACAGGGGCAGGGCAATGAGCAGTTCTTC. Full variable domain (outside the CDR3, taken from reference TRBV7-2 and TRBJ2-1): GAGVSQSPSNKVTEKGKDVELRCDPISGHTALYWYRQSLGQGLEFLIYFQGNSAPDKSGLPSDRFSAERTGGSVSTLTIQRTQQEDSAVYLCASSTQQGQGNEQFFGPGTRLTVL.

This clonotype has at least ten counts. The chain joins TRBV7-9 to TRBJ2-7; 10 positions match TRBD2. V was clipped by 6 bases and J by 2 bases; unmatched bases: 4. CDR3 length: 14 amino acids. Per the germline V gene, CDR1 is SEHNR and CDR2 is FQNEAQ (reference sequence). The CDR3 nucleotides are TGTGCCAGCAGTCTAGCGGGGGTTACCTACGAGCAGTACTTC. This translates into CASSLAGVTYEQYF.

This clonotype was seen a handful of times. The rearrangement uses TRBV29-1 and TRBJ1-4; TRBD1 is a possible D gene (6 bases). Germline V CDR1 and CDR2: SQVTM, ANQGSEA. Trimming left V 4 bases short and J 6 bases short, with 9 bases between. There are 12 residues in the CDR3. The CDR3 region is CSVGKGDEKLFF. The CDR3 bases are TGCAGCGTTGGGAAGGGGGATGAAAAACTGTTTTTT.

This clonotype appeared a few times. The chain combines TRBV7-2 with TRBJ2-7; no clear D. The V and J ends lost 6 bases and 3 bases respectively, with 15 bases between them. This CDR3 has 14 amino acids. Germline CDR1 and CDR2: SGHTA and FQGNSA. The CDR3, as DNA: TGTGCCAGCAGTCGAGCCCGGGTATACTACGAGCAGTACTTC. This encodes CASSRARVYYEQYF.

The chain recombines TRBV5-1 with TRBJ2-4; D is perhaps TRBD1 or TRBD2 (5 bases each). The CDR3 has 16 amino acids. Germline V gives CDR1 SGHRS, CDR2 YFSETQ. V was cut by 0 bases and J by 0 bases, with 10 bases left in between. CDR3 DNA sequence: TGCGCCAGCAGCTTGGATGGGGCGGGAGCCAAAAACATTCAGTACTTC. Protein sequence: CASSLDGAGAKNIQYF.

The chain has TRBV6-2 or TRBV6-3 and TRBJ2-3; 10 bases fit TRBD2. Germline CDR1 reads MNHEY; CDR2 reads SVGEGT. The CDR3 is made up of 17 amino acids. V trimming: 0 bases; J trimming: 4 bases; junction bases outside the gene matches: 7. The CDR3 loop is CASSYSWPSGSADTQYF. CDR3 bases: TGTGCCAGCAGTTACTCTTGGCCTAGCGGGAGCGCAGATACGCAGTATTTT.

This chain connects TRBV7-9 to TRBJ2-5, with 10 bases that match TRBD2. The V gene's germline CDR1 is SEHNR and CDR2 FQNEAQ (reference sequence). V was clipped by 5 bases and J by 7 bases; unmatched bases: 13. The CDR3 loop spans 16 amino acids. CDR3 protein: CASSSLGLARGVTQYF. CDR3 nucleotide sequence: TGTGCCAGCAGCAGCTTGGGACTAGCGCGGGGGGTGACCCAGTACTTC.